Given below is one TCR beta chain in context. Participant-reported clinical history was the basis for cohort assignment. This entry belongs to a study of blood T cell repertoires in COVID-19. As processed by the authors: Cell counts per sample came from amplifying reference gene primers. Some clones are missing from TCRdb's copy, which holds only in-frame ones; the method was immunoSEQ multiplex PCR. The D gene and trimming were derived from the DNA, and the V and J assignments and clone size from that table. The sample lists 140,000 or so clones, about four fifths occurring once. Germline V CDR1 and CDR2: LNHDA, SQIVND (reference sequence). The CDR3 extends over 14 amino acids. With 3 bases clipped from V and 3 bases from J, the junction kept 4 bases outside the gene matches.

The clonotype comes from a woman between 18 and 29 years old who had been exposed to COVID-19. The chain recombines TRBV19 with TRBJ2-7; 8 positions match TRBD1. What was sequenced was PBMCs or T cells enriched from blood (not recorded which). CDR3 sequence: CASSIFTGGYEQYF. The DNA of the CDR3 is TGTGCCAGTAGTATCTTCACAGGGGGCTACGAGCAGTACTTC.